This T cell receptor (beta chain) stems from a study of chemoradiotherapy in HPV16-positive cancers. Sequencing used immunoSEQ multiplex PCR; TCRdb keeps in-frame clones, though not all of them. The sample holds fewer than 40,000 clones; 88% are singletons and the top ten take approximately 5%. V was pared by 2 bases and J by 4 bases, with 15 bases between. The CDR3 contains 16 residues. CDR1 is SEHNR and CDR2 is FQNEAQ in the germline V gene (reference sequence). Whole-study results and caveats: Candidate HPV-specific clones and E7-related TCR motifs grew in tumor during treatment.

About this clone itself: Its antigen remains unidentified.

This sample comprised blood, obtained from a patient who underwent chemoradiotherapy. The V and J genes are TRBV7-9 and TRBJ1-3; tentative D call: TRBD1 (5 bases). This clonotype originated in a human donor with HPV-associated anogenital cancer. For the CDR3, the DNA is TGTGCCAGCAGCTTACTCGGAGGGACGGTGGGAAACACCATATATTTT. Amino acid sequence: CASSLLGGTVGNTIYF.